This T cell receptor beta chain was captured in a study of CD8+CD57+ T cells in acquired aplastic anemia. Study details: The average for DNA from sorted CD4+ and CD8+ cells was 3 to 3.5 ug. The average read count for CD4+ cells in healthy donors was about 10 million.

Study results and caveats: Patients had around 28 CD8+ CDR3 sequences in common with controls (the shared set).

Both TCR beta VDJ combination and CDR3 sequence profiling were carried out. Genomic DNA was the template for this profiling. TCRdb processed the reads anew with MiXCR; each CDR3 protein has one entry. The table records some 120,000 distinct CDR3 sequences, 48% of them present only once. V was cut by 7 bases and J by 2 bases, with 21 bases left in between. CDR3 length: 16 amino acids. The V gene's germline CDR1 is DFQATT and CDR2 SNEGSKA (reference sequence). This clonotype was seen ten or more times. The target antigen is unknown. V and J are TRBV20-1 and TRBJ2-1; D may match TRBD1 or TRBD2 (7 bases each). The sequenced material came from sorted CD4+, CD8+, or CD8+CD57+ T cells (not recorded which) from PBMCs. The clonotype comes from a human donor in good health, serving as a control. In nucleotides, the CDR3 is TGCAGTGTCAGGGGGGGTTCAGCGGGCCCCTACAATGAGCAGTTCTTC. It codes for CSVRGGSAGPYNEQFF.